The 5 T cell receptor beta chains listed next were all sequenced from one sample in a study of identical twins. TCRdb ran MiXCR on the 5' RACE reads and lists one entry per CDR3 protein. The sample contains 300,000 to 400,000 distinct CDR3 sequences, 9% to 10% of which appear only once. Sequencing input: naive T cells sorted from blood. The receptors were sampled from a woman in her fifties or sixties in good health.

This clonotype was found a few times. This chain connects TRBV11-2 to TRBJ2-7; 9 positions agree with TRBD1. The CDR3 contains 14 residues. V was pared by 3 bases and J by 2 bases, with 2 bases of the junction left unmatched. Germline V gene lookup returns CDR1 SGHAT and CDR2 FQNNGV. CDR3 bases: TGTGCCAGCAGCTTTTACAGGGGGCCCTACGAGCAGTACGTC. Translated, it gives CASSFYRGPYEQYV.

The gene calls are TRBV2 and TRBJ2-5, with 13 bases lining up with TRBD2. CDR1 SNHLY and CDR2 FYNNEI come from the germline V gene. The ends lost 7 bases at V and 5 bases at J; junction bases unmatched: 4. CDR3 length: 14 residues. Here the CDR3 reads CASTGLAGAETQYF. The CDR3 DNA follows: TGTGCCAGCACCGGACTAGCGGGAGCGGAGACCCAGTACTTC.

There are a few counts of this clonotype. The rearrangement uses TRBV5-5 and TRBJ1-1, with unresolved D. From germline, CDR1 is SGHKS and CDR2 YYEKEE (reference sequence). Trimming pared 0 bases from V and 1 base from J, leaving 7 bases between. The CDR3 covers 14 residues. The DNA of the CDR3 is TGTGCCAGCAGCTTGGTGCCGGGGAACACTGAAGCTTTCTTT. Its translation: CASSLVPGNTEAFF.

This clonotype was recorded a few times. No DNA is shown, since the ends of the CDR3 on it are uncertain; the CDR3 is the one TCRdb lists. The gene calls are TRBV5-6 and TRBJ1-1; whether TRBD1, the table's D call, matches the DNA was not checked. The CDR3 region is 16 residues in length, termini included. Germline assignment: CDR1 SGHDT and CDR2 YYEEEE. CDR3 sequence reads: CASSFGPGGLNTEAFF.

This clonotype was found a few times. One junction end disagrees with the germline gene, perhaps due to a read error. The chain links TRBV7-7 to TRBJ1-3; perhaps TRBD1 as D (5 bases). Germline CDR1 and CDR2: SSHAT and FNYEAQ (reference sequence). CDR3 length: 14 residues. This CDR3 reads CASSPDISGNTIYF. DNA of the CDR3: TGTGCTAGCAGCCCGGACATCTCTGGAAACACCATATATTTT.